This TCR beta chain was obtained from a study of blood T cell repertoires in COVID-19. Study-wide background: Acute-phase and convalescent COVID-19 samples originated in the United States, Italy and Spain. Sample material is recorded as cDNA or gDNA derived from T cells, B-cell-depleted T cells, or PBMCs.

As handled by the study authors: Reference gene primer amplification in the assay estimated nucleated cell counts. Produced via immunoSEQ multiplex PCR; TCRdb's table is partial and in-frame only. The D gene and trimming were derived from the DNA, and the V and J assignments and clone size from that table. Of about 70,000 clones detected, 85% appear once; the ten largest clones hold over 2.5%. V lost 6 bases and J lost 1; bases outside the gene matches: 7. Germline values: CDR1 MNHEY, CDR2 SVGAGI. This CDR3 is 15 amino acids long. The clonotype comes from a man aged 80 or over with acute or convalescent COVID-19. The rearrangement links TRBV6-5 to TRBJ1-1; TRBD1 matches 8 bases. The specimen sequenced was peripheral blood. CDR3 DNA: TGTGCCAGCAGGGCGGACAGGGTCCGGAACACTGAAGCTTTCTTT. It is translated as CASRADRVRNTEAFF.